The T cell receptor (beta chain) under discussion was sequenced for a study of cytomegalovirus exposure and HLA in healthy donors. As concerns this clone: Its antigen remains unidentified.

The PCR had 60 Vbeta and 13 Jbeta primers. The protocol was immunoSEQ multiplex PCR, while the TCRdb copy is restricted to in-frame clones and leaves out a portion. Here the sample spans approximately 150,000 clones, approximately 85% being singletons. General study results and limits: Among TCR beta chains, those listed as cytomegalovirus-associated numbered around 160. A later analysis revealed that TCR association rates differed between HLA loci, peaking at DRB1 and bottoming out at HLA-C. Accurate prediction of HLA-A and HLA-B alleles (for most subjects) was reportedly achieved from TCR beta sequences. Most of the CMV-associated TCR beta chains (in a later analysis) appeared to be HLA-restricted.

This CDR3 is built from 16 residues. From germline, CDR1 is SGDLS and CDR2 YYNGEE. Trimming removed 2 bases at V and 5 bases at J, with 16 bases between. The chain couples TRBV9 to TRBJ2-2; possibly TRBD1 for D (7 bases). The receptor was derived from a man aged 45-65 years in good health and CMV-seropositive. Input material: PBMCs. The CDR3 is CASSVQGGVRTGELFF. The CDR3 coding sequence is TGTGCCAGCAGCGTGCAGGGGGGAGTGCGTACCGGGGAGCTGTTTTTT.